This entry is about one T cell receptor beta chain. As yet, its antigen is unknown. This entry comes from a study of radiotherapy plus CTLA-4 blockade in lung cancer. General study findings and limits: Once radiotherapy plus ipilimumab had been given, TCR clones derived from tumor expanded in blood.

Participants had chemo-refractory metastatic non-small-cell lung cancer and were treated with focal radiation plus ipilimumab CTLA-4 blockade. Assay used: immunoSEQ multiplex PCR; TCRdb lists only in-frame clones, some missing. The repertoire holds about 98,000 clones, with about 91% as singletons. This sequence originates from a human donor with non-small cell lung cancer that progressed on radiotherapy plus ipilimumab. The specimen was peripheral blood, collected from a patient treated with radiotherapy plus ipilimumab.

CDR3 region: CATSSPAGTSGTDTQYF. CDR3 nucleotides: TGTGCCACCAGCAGCCCTGCCGGGACTAGCGGGACAGATACGCAGTATTTT. The V and J genes are TRBV15 and TRBJ2-3, with 12 bases lining up with TRBD2. There are 17 residues in the CDR3. V trimming: 3 bases; J trimming: 3 bases; junction bases outside the gene matches: 7. Germline-derived CDR1 and CDR2 are LNHNV and YYDKDF (reference sequence).